This TCR beta chain was identified in a study of T cell repertoires in cytomegalovirus infection. Study-wide background: Public TCR beta signatures indicated both CMV infection and matching HLA type. The study, taken as a whole, reports: The study identified carriers of CMV plus the relevant HLA from cumulative public TCR beta family frequency. Predominance within the ex vivo response was attributable to HLA-C-restricted CMV-specific TCR beta clonotypes.

This clonotype has a count of ten or more. Antigen: not known. Germline V CDR1 and CDR2: SGHAT, FQNNGV. Deletions cut 2 bases from V and 2 bases from J, with 15 bases between. The CDR3 is 16 residues long. TCRdb reanalysed the reads using MiXCR and keeps one entry per CDR3 protein. The sample has 300,000 to 400,000 distinct CDR3 sequences, 15% to 20% seen once. The receptor's source is a human donor in good health (CMV status not recorded). Some clones in this sample may be carry-over from other donors' samples. V usage is TRBV11-2 and J usage is TRBJ2-5, with D possibly matching TRBD1 (6 bases). Material for sequencing was PBMCs. The CDR3 nucleotides read TGTGCCAGCAGCTTAAGGGGCAGGGGAAGGCAAGAGACCCAGTACTTC. Protein: CASSLRGRGRQETQYF.